These 13 T cell receptor beta chains were all obtained from the same sample, sequenced in a study of vaccination and CD4 T cells after COVID-19. Which antigens these TCRs recognize remains unknown. Documented treatment: approximately 10-day PBMC culture with coronavirus spike peptide pools or control peptides (ViraFEST assay). The assay that was used to sequence DNA from cultured CD4+ T cells was the Oncomine TCR Beta short-read assay. From the PCR reads, TCRdb called clonotypes with MiXCR, one entry per CDR3 protein. The data hold some 11,000 distinct CDR3 sequences, with around 32% observed a single time. Sample: CD4+ T cells from blood, cultured in vitro, taken before SARS-CoV-2 vaccination. The source of these receptors is a human donor who received a COVID-19 vaccine.

The chain carries TRBV20-1 and TRBJ2-1, with a weak D call TRBD2 (5 bases). Between the trimmed V and J ends, which lost 7 bases and 5 bases, there was a span of 12 bases. Per germline, CDR1 DFQATT and CDR2 SNEGSKA (reference sequence). This CDR3 has 12 residues. CDR3 coding DNA: TGCAGTGGGCGGGTGAATAACAATGAGCAGTTCTTC. Protein: CSGRVNNNEQFF.

V is TRBV30 and J is TRBJ2-7; 8 bases line up with TRBD1. The CDR3 length is 15 residues. Per germline, CDR1 GTSNPN and CDR2 SVGIG (reference sequence). With 0 bases clipped from V and 3 bases from J, the junction kept 7 bases outside the gene matches. CDR3: CAWSVSPGGFYEQYF. The CDR3 bases are TGTGCCTGGAGTGTTAGCCCAGGGGGCTTCTACGAGCAGTACTTC.

The sample holds a few counts of this clonotype. A read error may account for a junction end that differs from germline. The chain uses TRBV20-1 and TRBJ2-5, with D perhaps given as TRBD1 or TRBD2 (6 bases each). The CDR3 is 11 amino acids. Germline assignment: CDR1 DFQATT and CDR2 SNEGSKA (reference sequence). The CDR3 here is CCFEGGETQYF. CDR3 coding DNA: TGTTGTTTCGAGGGGGGAGAGACCCAGTACTTC.

The rearrangement uses TRBV10-3 and TRBJ2-1, with 9 positions matching TRBD2. The V gene's germline CDR1 is ENHRY and CDR2 SYGVKD. V was pared by 10 bases and J by 1 base, with 17 bases of the junction left unmatched. This CDR3 comprises 18 residues. CDR3 bases: TGTGCCAGGCTCCAGGATGACAATGGACTAGCGTCCTACAATGAGCAGTTCTTC. It codes for CARLQDDNGLASYNEQFF.

The V call is TRBV6-1, the J call TRBJ2-5; TRBD2 matches 8 bases. Germline CDR1 MNHNS, CDR2 SASEGT. The CDR3 is 19 amino acids. Losses at the gene ends were 0 bases for V and 4 bases for J; bases not matched to a gene: 16. CDR3 sequence: CASSEALAGGGGRRETQYF. CDR3 bases: TGTGCCAGCAGTGAAGCGCTGGCGGGGGGAGGTGGAAGGAGAGAGACCCAGTACTTC.

A note on this clonotype: One end of the junction does not line up with germline, which may come from a read error. The chain carries TRBV19 and TRBJ1-5; 9 nucleotides align to TRBD1. The CDR3 is 15 residues long. The germline V gene has CDR1 LNHDA and CDR2 SQIVND (reference sequence). The DNA for the CDR3 is TGTGTCAGTAGTTTGGGACAGGGTACCGATCAGCCCCAGCATTTT. Encoded protein: CVSSLGQGTDQPQHF.

This clonotype was recorded only once. This chain connects TRBV4-2 to TRBJ1-4; 9 bases map to TRBD1. Trimming removed 1 base from V and 5 bases from J; junction bases left unmatched: 8. The CDR3 extends over 17 amino acids. Germline CDR1 and CDR2: LGHNA and YNFKEQ. CDR3 loop: CASSQGTGQGKNEKLFF. Here the CDR3 DNA reads TGTGCCAGCAGCCAAGGGACGGGACAGGGTAAAAATGAAAAACTGTTTTTT.

The chain has TRBV4-2 and TRBJ2-1; 8 positions agree with TRBD1. The CDR3 loop spans 16 amino acids. From germline, CDR1 is LGHNA and CDR2 YNFKEQ. Unmatched junction bases numbered 8, after V lost 3 bases and J lost 4 bases. CDR3 protein: CASSQTQGAGYNEQFF. The CDR3 nucleotides are TGTGCCAGCAGCCAGACCCAGGGGGCCGGGTACAATGAGCAGTTCTTC.

This clonotype was seen a few times. V gene TRBV6-5 combines with J gene TRBJ2-3; perhaps TRBD2 as D (6 bases). The CDR3 runs 17 residues. Germline assignment: CDR1 MNHEY and CDR2 SVGAGI. Trimming cost V 0 bases and J 0 bases, with 13 bases left between them. This CDR3 is CASSYSMRGSSTDTQYF. As DNA, the CDR3 is TGTGCCAGCAGTTACTCGATGCGGGGCTCTAGCACAGATACGCAGTATTTT.

A few counts support this clonotype. The V gene is TRBV19, the J gene TRBJ1-5; no clear D gene. The CDR3 sequence is 13 residues long. The germline CDR1 and CDR2 sequences are LNHDA and SQIVND (reference sequence). V lost 4 bases to trimming and J lost 1 base, with 5 bases between them. The CDR3, as DNA: TGTGCCAGTAGTAGATCAAGCAATCAGCCCCAGCATTTT. It translates to CASSRSSNQPQHF.

On this clonotype: Just one base apart from a much larger clone, this may be a read error. The chain recombines TRBV19 with TRBJ1-2; 7 bases align to TRBD1. J gave up 10 bases and V 6 bases, and 11 bases lay outside the gene matches. Germline loops: CDR1 LNHDA, CDR2 SQIVND (reference sequence). This CDR3 contains 13 residues. The CDR3 DNA sequence: TGTGCCAGTAGCGTTGACAGGGTAAACGACTACACCTTC. Its protein product is CASSVDRVNDYTF. The complete variable domain, with remaining parts taken from reference TRBV19 and TRBJ1-2, reads DGGITQSPKYLFRKEGQNVTLSCEQNLNHDAMYWYRQDPGQGLRLIYYSQIVNDFQKGDIAEGYSVSREKKESFPLTVTSAQKNPTAFYLCASSVDRVNDYTFGSGTRLTVV.

The chain couples TRBV7-9 to TRBJ2-5; no clear D gene. The CDR3 consists of 12 residues. The V end lost 5 bases, the J end lost 2 bases, and 6 bases lay between the germline ends. Germline V gene data show CDR1 as SEHNR and CDR2 as FQNEAQ (reference sequence). CDR3 amino acids: CASSQRQETQYF. The CDR3 DNA is TGTGCCAGCAGCCAGAGGCAAGAGACCCAGTACTTC.

This sequence joins TRBV29-1 and TRBJ1-2; D gene ambiguous. The germline CDR1 and CDR2 sequences are SQVTM and ANQGSEA. The germline V and J ends were trimmed by 0 bases and 8 bases, with 7 bases remaining between them. The CDR3 runs 11 residues. CDR3 coding DNA: TGCAGCGTTGAAGAGGGATACGGCTACACCTTC. Residues: CSVEEGYGYTF.